Below, 8 T cell receptor beta chains from the same sample are listed, as sequenced in a study of blood T cells in healthy people across ages. The second PCR ran about 7 to 12 cycles with a sample-barcoded 5' primer and J-beta primers. TCRdb re-called the 5' RACE reads with MiXCR, one entry per CDR3 protein. Of approximately 900,000 distinct CDR3 sequences detected, around 29% appear once; the ten largest clones hold roughly a tenth. This sample was shared with a second study, whose subject was T cells of mothers and their children.

The sequenced sample was blood. The receptors were gathered from a middle-aged woman in good health.

A few counts support this clonotype. The V and J genes are TRBV20-1 and TRBJ2-5, with 9 bases aligning to TRBD2. The CDR3 spans 14 residues. Losses at the gene ends were 3 bases for V and 2 bases for J; bases not matched to a gene: 4. Germline values: CDR1 DFQATT, CDR2 SNEGSKA (reference sequence). The CDR3 spells CSARGGGVQETQYF. The CDR3 DNA is TGCAGTGCTAGGGGCGGGGGGGTACAAGAGACCCAGTACTTC.

The genes are TRBV20-1 and TRBJ1-1, with 7 bases identical to TRBD1. With 3 bases clipped from V and 0 bases from J, the junction kept 13 bases outside the gene matches. This CDR3 has 17 residues. Germline V gives CDR1 DFQATT, CDR2 SNEGSKA (reference sequence). The CDR3 bases are TGCAGTGCTAGGGTGGACAGGATCCTACTGATGAACACTGAAGCTTTCTTT. Its translation: CSARVDRILLMNTEAFF.

The chain employs TRBV5-1 and TRBJ2-5; TRBD1 matches 12 bases. The ends lost 4 bases at V and 12 bases at J; junction bases unmatched: 10. This CDR3 is built from 14 residues. From germline, CDR1 is SGHRS and CDR2 YFSETQ. CDR3 coding DNA: TGCGCCAGCAGCACCGGGACAGGGGGCTACGAGGAGTACTTC. Its translation: CASSTGTGGYEEYF.

This clonotype was recorded at least ten times. The genes are TRBV7-9 and TRBJ2-7, with TRBD1 identical over 7 bases. Germline V CDR1 and CDR2: SEHNR, FQNEAQ (reference sequence). Trimming cost V 3 bases and J 2 bases; bases outside gene matches: 4. There are 14 residues in the CDR3. CDR3 in amino acids: CASSFAGGTYEQYF. For the CDR3, the DNA is TGTGCCAGCAGCTTTGCAGGGGGAACCTACGAGCAGTACTTC. Variable domain in full (rest from reference TRBV7-9 and TRBJ2-7): DTGVSQNPRHKITKRGQNVTFRCDPISEHNRLYWYRQTLGQGPEFLTYFQNEAQLEKSRLLSDRFSAERPKGSFSTLEIQRTEQGDSAMYLCASSFAGGTYEQYFGPGTRLTVT.

In its sample, this clonotype was seen a few times. The V gene is TRBV12-3 or TRBV12-4, the J gene TRBJ1-5; possibly TRBD1 for D (5 bases). V lost 7 bases and J 4 bases, leaving 11 bases between the germline ends. This CDR3 comprises 13 residues. Written as DNA, the CDR3 is TGTGCCAGCACCAATGACAGAAATCAGCCCCAGCATTTT. Its translation is CASTNDRNQPQHF.

A few counts support this clonotype. This chain connects TRBV2 to TRBJ2-5, with D tentatively TRBD1 (5 bases). Per the germline V gene, CDR1 is SNHLY and CDR2 is FYNNEI. The CDR3 loop spans 15 amino acids. V lost 7 bases, J lost 0 bases, and 15 bases lay in between. In DNA form, the CDR3 reads TGTGCCAGCATAGGGCAGGGCACCAACCAAGAGACCCAGTACTTC. Translation: CASIGQGTNQETQYF. The full variable domain, with the rest looked up from reference TRBV2 and TRBJ2-5, is EPEVTQTPSHQVTQMGQEVILRCVPISNHLYFYWYRQILGQKVEFLVSFYNNEISEKSEIFDDQFSVERPDGSNFTLKIRSTKLEDSAMYFCASIGQGTNQETQYFGPGTRLLVL.

This clonotype was observed a few times. This chain joins TRBV6-1 and TRBJ1-1; D not certain. V dropped 3 bases and J dropped 1 base, with 6 bases sitting between them. CDR3 size: 13 residues. Germline CDR1 and CDR2: MNHNS and SASEGT. Here the CDR3 reads CASSDGRNTEAFF. In nucleotides, the CDR3 is TGTGCCAGCAGTGACGGTCGGAACACTGAAGCTTTCTTT.

This clonotype appeared a single time. This may come from a read error, since a much larger clone is one base off. The V call is TRBV3-1, the J call TRBJ1-1; D remains unclear. There are 13 residues in the CDR3. Germline-derived CDR1 and CDR2 are LGHDT and YNNKEL (reference sequence). CDR3 nucleotides: TGTGTCAGCAGCGCGAGACAGAACACTGAAGCTTTCTTT. Protein sequence: CVSSARQNTEAFF.